The 26 T cell receptor beta chains reported below all come from one sample, sequenced in a study of control samples from healthy donors and cancer patients (dated by TCRdb to the early 2020s). The method was the immunoSEQ multiplex PCR assay. Drawn from immuneACCESS, this table holds only the in-frame rearrangements with V and J called that TCRdb kept. Clones are partly lost; checked studies trace under half to an unresolved V gene and leave the rest unexplained. In all, the sample holds 17,000 or so clones, and about 89% of those were seen once. Together, the top ten hold about 29% of the sample. The sequenced sample was PBMCs. Source of these receptors: a man in his 60s with head and neck cancer.

This sequence joins TRBV7-8 and TRBJ2-1; D may be TRBD1 (6 bases). V gave up 5 bases and J gave up 6 bases, with 14 bases separating them. The CDR3 runs 14 residues. Germline-derived CDR1 and CDR2 are SGHVS and FQNEAQ. For the CDR3, the DNA is TGTGCCAGCAGCAAGTGGGGGCCGGGCAATGAGCAGTTCTTC. Translated, it gives CASSKWGPGNEQFF.

This clone is a singleton in its sample. The chain carries TRBV18 and TRBJ2-7, with 7 bases fitting TRBD1. This CDR3 is 13 amino acids long. J gave up 2 bases and V 3 bases, and 1 base lay outside the gene matches. Germline CDR1 KGHSH, CDR2 LQKENI. The CDR3 DNA sequence: TGTGCCAGCTCACCGGGGACAGCCTACGAGCAGTACTTC. Its protein is CASSPGTAYEQYF.

The V gene is TRBV5-1, the J gene TRBJ2-1, with TRBD2 matching over 7 bases. In germline, CDR1 is SGHRS, CDR2 YFSETQ. The CDR3 length is 15 residues. The J segment lost 3 bases and the V segment lost 0 bases, leaving 3 bases of the junction unmatched. The CDR3 spells CASSLVGGVYNEQFF. The CDR3 DNA sequence: TGCGCCAGCAGCTTGGTTGGGGGGGTCTACAATGAGCAGTTCTTC.

The V gene is TRBV18, the J gene TRBJ2-1; D is unclear. The CDR3 is 11 residues long. The germline V and J ends were trimmed by 3 bases and 10 bases, with 7 bases remaining between them. Germline CDR1 is KGHSH and CDR2 is LQKENI. Written as DNA, the CDR3 is TGTGCCAGCTCACCCCTGGAGGAGCAGTTCTTC. It encodes CASSPLEEQFF.

The chain couples TRBV7-6 to TRBJ2-3, with unresolved D. The length of the CDR3 is 13 residues. V gave up 6 bases and J gave up 0 bases, with 7 bases separating them. Germline V gene data show CDR1 as SGHVS and CDR2 as FNYEAQ. The CDR3 region has the DNA TGTGCCAGCAGTGGAGAGAGCACAGATACGCAGTATTTT. Residues: CASSGESTDTQYF. Combining the CDR3 with reference TRBV7-6 and TRBJ2-3 gives the whole variable domain GAGVSQSPRYKVTKRGQDVALRCDPISGHVSLYWYRQALGQGPEFLTYFNYEAQQDKSGLPNDRFSAERPEGSISTLTIQRTEQRDSAMYRCASSGESTDTQYFGPGTRLTVL.

This chain uses TRBV27 with TRBJ2-3; D is unresolved. V lost 6 bases to trimming and J lost 6 bases, with 10 bases between them. Germline values: CDR1 MNHEY, CDR2 SMNVEV (reference sequence). CDR3 length equals 12 residues. In nucleotides, the CDR3 is TGTGCCAGCAGGTCCCCCCCGGATACGCAGTATTTT. Translated, it gives CASRSPPDTQYF.

The chain joins TRBV5-1 to TRBJ2-2; tentative D call: TRBD1 (6 bases). Germline CDR1 SGHRS, CDR2 YFSETQ. CDR3 length equals 15 residues. The V and J ends lost 4 bases and 6 bases respectively, with 16 bases between them. The CDR3 is CASSPGDREAGELFF. CDR3 DNA: TGCGCCAGCAGCCCAGGGGACCGCGAAGCCGGGGAGCTGTTTTTT.

The chain joins TRBV6-1 to TRBJ2-7, with 10 bases identical to TRBD1. Germline lookup yields CDR1 MNHNS and CDR2 SASEGT. This CDR3 region has 15 residues. V gave up 3 bases and J gave up 5 bases; unmatched junction bases: 7. Here the CDR3 reads CASSDIGTGDDEQYF. The DNA of the CDR3 is TGTGCCAGCAGTGATATAGGGACAGGGGACGACGAGCAGTACTTC.

As concerns this clone: The same CDR3 arises from other DNA sequences in this sample as well. The gene calls are TRBV6-5 and TRBJ1-5, with D possibly matching TRBD1 (5 bases). The CDR3 is 14 amino acids. Germline V CDR1 and CDR2: MNHEY, SVGAGI. V was clipped by 6 bases and J by 3 bases, with 12 bases between them. The CDR3 protein is CASREDTYNQPQHF. In DNA, the CDR3 is TGTGCCAGCAGGGAGGACACTTACAATCAGCCCCAGCATTTT.

V and J are TRBV7-2 and TRBJ1-6, with TRBD1 as a possible D gene (6 bases). Trimming removed 0 bases from V and 7 bases from J, with 13 bases in between. Germline CDR1 SGHTA, CDR2 FQGNSA. The CDR3 is 16 residues long. The CDR3 DNA is TGTGCCAGCAGCTTAGCTTGGGGGGCTGTAAATTCACCCCTCCACTTT. Amino acid sequence: CASSLAWGAVNSPLHF.

CDR3 protein: CASSEVVGGGYGYTF. Here the CDR3 DNA reads TGTGCCAGCAGTGAAGTTGTGGGCGGGGGCTATGGCTACACCTTC. This rearrangement joins TRBV6-1 to TRBJ1-2; tentatively, D is TRBD1 (5 bases). CDR1 MNHNS and CDR2 SASEGT come from the germline V gene. The CDR3 extends over 15 amino acids. V was trimmed by 1 base and J by 4 bases, leaving 13 bases between them.

This chain joins TRBV6-6 and TRBJ2-7; perhaps TRBD1 as D (5 bases). Trimming took 6 bases from V and 2 from J, leaving 17 bases between them. The CDR3 loop spans 15 amino acids. Germline CDR1 and CDR2: MNHNY and SVGAGI (reference sequence). Here the CDR3 DNA reads TGTGCCAGCAGCCCGACAGACCAAAGGACCTACGAGCAGTACTTC. Translation: CASSPTDQRTYEQYF.

The J gene is TRBJ1-1, the V gene TRBV18; 7 bases match TRBD1. Losses at the gene ends were 5 bases for V and 6 bases for J; bases not matched to a gene: 3. CDR3 size: 12 residues. Germline lookup yields CDR1 KGHSH and CDR2 LQKENI. The CDR3 DNA reads TGTGCCAGCTCAGAGACAGGGTCTGAAGCTTTCTTT. It codes for CASSETGSEAFF.

The chain is built from TRBV11-2 and TRBJ1-6; possible D gene TRBD1, 6 bases. The germline V gene encodes CDR1 SGHAT and CDR2 FQNNGV. This CDR3 contains 15 residues. The V end lost 2 bases, the J end lost 4 bases, and 9 bases lay between the germline ends. The CDR3 reads CASSLSGQYNSPLHF. The CDR3 DNA sequence: TGTGCCAGCAGCTTAAGTGGACAGTATAATTCACCCCTCCACTTT.

The V and J genes are TRBV6-2 or TRBV6-3 and TRBJ1-5; perhaps TRBD1 as D (5 bases). Per the germline V gene, CDR1 is MNHEY and CDR2 is SVGEGT. Trimming left V 4 bases short and J 5 bases short, with 9 bases between. The CDR3 has 13 amino acids. CDR3 loop: CASSSRADQPQHF. CDR3 nucleotide sequence: TGTGCCAGCAGTTCCAGGGCCGATCAGCCCCAGCATTTT.

The count of this clone is one. V is TRBV7-2 and J is TRBJ2-1, with 12 bases lining up with TRBD1. J lost 6 bases, V lost 1 base, and 4 bases had no gene match. This CDR3 is 16 amino acids long. CDR1 and CDR2 (germline): SGHTA, FQGNSA. CDR3 sequence reads: CASSLVGTGGINEQFF. CDR3 DNA: TGTGCCAGCAGCTTAGTCGGGACAGGGGGCATCAATGAGCAGTTCTTC.

The chain uses TRBV5-8 and TRBJ1-1, with a tentative D call TRBD1 (5 bases). The CDR3 runs 16 residues. V lost 0 bases and J 0 bases, leaving 12 bases between the germline ends. CDR1 is SGHTS, CDR2 YDEGEE, per germline. CDR3 residues: CASSLEQGFMNTEAFF. CDR3 nucleotide sequence: TGTGCCAGCAGCTTGGAGCAGGGCTTTATGAACACTGAAGCTTTCTTT. The variable domain in full, with the rest retrieved from reference TRBV5-8 and TRBJ1-1, is EAGVTQSPTHLIKTRGQQATLRCSPISGHTSVYWYQQALGLGLQFLLWYDEGEERNRGNFPPRFSGRQFPNYSSELNVNALELEDSALYLCASSLEQGFMNTEAFFGQGTRLTVV.

This chain joins TRBV4-1 and TRBJ2-2; no clear D. Trimming pared 0 bases from V and 4 bases from J, leaving 12 bases between. Germline V CDR1 and CDR2: MGHRA, YSYEKL. CDR3 length: 16 residues. CDR3 protein: CASSQERAVRTGELFF. CDR3 bases: TGCGCCAGCAGCCAAGAAAGAGCAGTCCGCACCGGGGAGCTGTTTTTT.

This chain joins TRBV11-2 and TRBJ2-2, with 7 nucleotides matching TRBD1. Germline values: CDR1 SGHAT, CDR2 FQNNGV. V shed 6 bases, J shed 0 bases, and the junction held 7 bases outside the gene matches. This CDR3 region has 16 residues. The CDR3 reads CASSLRTGSNTGELFF. CDR3 sequence (DNA): TGTGCCAGCAGTCTCCGGACAGGTTCGAACACCGGGGAGCTGTTTTTT.

The V gene is TRBV28, the J gene TRBJ1-1, with D perhaps TRBD1 (6 bases). V dropped 5 bases and J dropped 1 base, with 17 bases sitting between them. Germline loops: CDR1 MDHEN, CDR2 SYDVKM. The CDR3 has 16 amino acids. The CDR3 DNA follows: TGTGCCAGCAGTCCTACAGGGCGGGGAGGGAACACTGAAGCTTTCTTT. Its translation: CASSPTGRGGNTEAFF.

V usage is TRBV5-8 and J usage is TRBJ2-1, with 8 bases fitting TRBD1. This CDR3 is 14 amino acids long. Germline V gene sequence: CDR1 SGHTS, CDR2 YDEGEE. After removal of 2 bases from V and 4 bases from J, the junction contained 2 bases not matched to a gene. DNA of the CDR3: TGTGCCAGCAGCTTTGGACAGGGTTACAATGAGCAGTTCTTC. Its translation is CASSFGQGYNEQFF.

This clone is a singleton in its sample. The V call is TRBV12-5, the J call TRBJ1-1; D gene unclear. V was trimmed by 5 bases and J by 0 bases, leaving 13 bases between them. This CDR3 comprises 15 residues. In germline, CDR1 is LGHNT, CDR2 FRNRAP. This chain's CDR3 is CASGRGEAVNTEAFF. In nucleotides, the CDR3 is TGTGCTAGTGGTCGTGGGGAGGCCGTGAACACTGAAGCTTTCTTT.

This clone was found a few times. This chain connects TRBV2 to TRBJ2-7, with D maybe TRBD1 (6 bases). Germline CDR1 reads SNHLY; CDR2 reads FYNNEI. This CDR3 contains 13 residues. Between the trimmed V and J ends, which lost 11 bases and 7 bases, there was a span of 21 bases. CDR3 loop: CAGGRGTPQEQYF. The CDR3, as DNA: TGTGCCGGGGGCAGGGGCACCCCACAGGAGCAGTACTTC.

The V and J genes are TRBV7-9 and TRBJ2-3, with D tentatively TRBD1 or TRBD2 (5 bases each). The CDR3 is 13 residues long. V lost 2 bases and J 4 bases, leaving 7 bases between the germline ends. CDR1 is SEHNR and CDR2 is FQNEAQ in the germline V gene (reference sequence). The CDR3 DNA is TGTGCCAGCAGCTTACGGGGCGCAGATACGCAGTATTTT. It encodes CASSLRGADTQYF.

This clone was observed a handful of times. J is TRBJ2-7 and V is TRBV25-1; D not certain. V dropped 4 bases and J dropped 2 bases, with 6 bases sitting between them. The CDR3 has 12 residues. Per the germline V gene, CDR1 is MGHDK and CDR2 is SYGVNS. CDR3 sequence reads: CASSVVPYEQYF. DNA for the CDR3: TGTGCCAGCAGTGTTGTCCCCTACGAGCAGTACTTC.

V usage is TRBV4-1 and J usage is TRBJ2-3, with 7 bases matching TRBD1. The germline V gene encodes CDR1 MGHRA and CDR2 YSYEKL. The CDR3 consists of 14 residues. The V gene end was trimmed by 5 bases and the J gene end by 4 bases; junction bases not matched to a gene: 6. CDR3 amino acids: CASSDRVFADTQYF. Here the CDR3 DNA reads TGCGCCAGCAGCGACAGGGTGTTCGCAGATACGCAGTATTTT.